These 9 T cell receptor beta chains originate from one sample sequenced in a study of T cells in Graves' hyperthyroidism and ophthalmopathy. TCR beta CDR3 regions were amplified from RNA transcripts. A set of HTBI primers served as the primers for a first-round RT-PCR of the TCR CDR3. One entry per CDR3 protein results from TCRdb running MiXCR on the multiplex PCR reads. This repertoire shows 750,000 to 950,000 distinct CDR3 sequences, roughly 40% found once; its top ten account for about 9%. Sequencing used blood. The receptors originated from a man aged 18 to 30 with Graves' hyperthyroidism.

V is TRBV12-3 or TRBV12-4 and J is TRBJ2-7, with 12 positions matching TRBD2. The CDR3 spans 14 residues. With 5 bases clipped from V and 6 bases from J, the junction kept 5 bases outside the gene matches. CDR3 nucleotides: TGTGCCAGCAGTATTACTAGCGGGGGGTTCGAGCAGTACTTC. Translating it yields CASSITSGGFEQYF.

This clonotype has only a few counts. The rearrangement links TRBV10-3 to TRBJ2-5; 7 bases map to TRBD2. CDR3 size: 12 residues. Trimming took 10 bases from V and 9 from J; bases not matched to a gene: 11. Looked up from germline, CDR1 is ENHRY and CDR2 is SYGVKD. The CDR3 DNA sequence: TGTGCCAGCAGCGGACTTCGGGGGGCCCAGTACTTC. This sequence encodes CASSGLRGAQYF.

This chain links TRBV4-1 with TRBJ2-5, with TRBD2 identical over 14 bases. Germline-derived CDR1 and CDR2 are MGHRA and YSYEKL. V lost 2 bases and J lost 2; bases outside the gene matches: 7. The CDR3 totals 18 residues. DNA of the CDR3: TGCGCCAGCAGCCAACTCGGACTAGCGGGGGGCCGACAAGAGACCCAGTACTTC. Protein product: CASSQLGLAGGRQETQYF.

The chain has TRBV2 and TRBJ2-7; tentative D call: TRBD2 (5 bases). The CDR3 is made up of 14 amino acids. With 4 bases removed from V and 0 bases from J, the gap between germline ends came to 10 bases. The germline CDR1 and CDR2 sequences are SNHLY and FYNNEI. CDR3 region: CASSGERTSYEQYF. For the CDR3, the DNA is TGTGCCAGCAGTGGCGAGCGGACCTCCTACGAGCAGTACTTC.

The chain uses TRBV4-2 and TRBJ2-5, with no clear D. The CDR3 length is 14 residues. Germline V lookup: CDR1 LGHNA, CDR2 YNFKEQ. The V and J ends lost 0 bases and 4 bases respectively, with 9 bases between them. The CDR3 nucleotides read TGTGCCAGCAGCCAAGATGGTAGGAGAGAGACCCAGTACTTC. It yields the protein CASSQDGRRETQYF.

This clonotype was recorded a few times. This chain connects TRBV20-1 to TRBJ1-4; possible D gene TRBD1, 6 bases. The germline gives CDR1 DFQATT, CDR2 SNEGSKA (reference sequence). The ends were cut back, 0 bases at V and 7 bases at J, with 12 bases in the middle. The CDR3 consists of 14 residues. This chain's CDR3 is CSARDAGGGEKLFF. The DNA for the CDR3 is TGCAGTGCTAGAGATGCCGGGGGCGGTGAAAAACTGTTTTTT.

This clonotype has at least ten counts. At one boundary the junction diverges from the germline segment, which might be a read error. V usage is TRBV5-1 and J usage is TRBJ1-1; D is unclear. CDR1 SGHRS and CDR2 YFSETQ come from the germline V gene. The CDR3 sequence is 13 residues long. CDR3 loop: CASSPRLNTEAFF. CDR3 DNA sequence: TGTGCCAGCAGTCCACGGCTGAACACTGAAGCTTTCTTT.

This clonotype was seen many times. The chain recombines TRBV19 with TRBJ1-1; D might be TRBD1 (6 bases). Trimming took off 6 bases at V and 0 bases at J, with 11 bases between the two ends. CDR3 length: 14 amino acids. Germline V gives CDR1 LNHDA, CDR2 SQIVND (reference sequence). In nucleotides, the CDR3 is TGTGCCAGTAGCCCTACAGGGATGAACACTGAAGCTTTCTTT. Protein sequence: CASSPTGMNTEAFF. The full variable domain, in which reference TRBV19 and TRBJ1-1 provide the parts outside the CDR3, is DGGITQSPKYLFRKEGQNVTLSCEQNLNHDAMYWYRQDPGQGLRLIYYSQIVNDFQKGDIAEGYSVSREKKESFPLTVTSAQKNPTAFYLCASSPTGMNTEAFFGQGTRLTVV.

As regards this clonotype: This clone may be a read error of a much larger clone one base away. The chain is built from TRBV7-2 and TRBJ1-1; possibly TRBD1 for D (6 bases). The V end was cut by 5 bases, the J end by 8 bases, with 9 bases between. Germline CDR1 SGHTA, CDR2 FQGNSA. The CDR3 totals 11 residues. CDR3 DNA sequence: TGTGCCAGCAGCATCGACAGGGAAGCTTTCTTT. Protein sequence: CASSIDREAFF.